The 18 T cell receptor beta chains below were found in one sample sequenced in a study of shared clonotypes between healthy human individuals. Selected positively for CCR7 and CD45RO-negative, naive CD8 cells excluded terminally differentiated effector memory CD45RA+ cells. Clones were read by immunoSEQ multiplex PCR, and TCRdb kept only the in-frame ones, dropping some. Of around 2.1 million clones in the sample, 85% to 95% are singletons; the top ten hold around 1.7%. The sequenced sample was naive CD8+ T cells from PBMCs. All receptors derive from a man between 18 and 35 years old in good health. Some clones in this sample may be carry-over from other donors' samples.

V usage is TRBV6-5 and J usage is TRBJ2-5, with D perhaps TRBD2 (5 bases). This CDR3 region has 14 residues. Trimming removed 5 bases from V and 5 bases from J, with 15 bases in between. Germline V lookup: CDR1 MNHEY, CDR2 SVGAGI. The CDR3 is CASSTGRGAETQYF. DNA for the CDR3: TGTGCCAGCAGTACGGGTCGGGGTGCCGAGACCCAGTACTTC.

V is TRBV21-1 and J is TRBJ2-1; TRBD2 is the table's D call and was not checked against the DNA. TRBV21-1 is a listed pseudogene. This CDR3 has 15 residues. The CDR3 bases are TGTGCCAGCAGGGAGACTAGCGGGCGAAACAATGAGCAGTTCTTC. Translating gives CASRETSGRNNEQFF.

This clone was found once. This chain joins TRBV28 and TRBJ2-6; D is unclear. The CDR3 is 21 amino acids. The germline V gene encodes CDR1 MDHEN and CDR2 SYDVKM. V lost 8 bases, J lost 0 bases, and 29 bases lay in between. The CDR3 DNA reads TGTGCCAGCCCACAGACAACAAAACCCAAAGACGGGCGCTCTGGGGCCAACGTCCTGACTTTC. Its translation: CASPQTTKPKDGRSGANVLTF.

This rearrangement joins TRBV7-9 to TRBJ2-2; 8 bases agree with TRBD1. Trimming removed 4 bases from V and 4 bases from J; junction bases left unmatched: 11. CDR3 length equals 17 residues. CDR1 and CDR2 from the germline V gene are SEHNR and FQNEAQ (reference sequence). The CDR3 DNA is TGTGCCAGCAGCTCTTCCTCAGGGGGCCCACGCACCGGGGAGCTGTTTTTT. Amino acids: CASSSSSGGPRTGELFF.

The chain carries TRBV18 and TRBJ2-7, with 7 bases matching TRBD1. The CDR3 covers 15 residues. V trimming: 3 bases; J trimming: 0 bases; junction bases outside the gene matches: 5. Germline V lookup: CDR1 KGHSH, CDR2 LQKENI. The CDR3 sequence: CASSPWDSHSYEQYF. CDR3 sequence (DNA): TGTGCCAGCTCACCCTGGGACAGTCACTCCTACGAGCAGTACTTC.

The chain combines TRBV7-6 with TRBJ2-7, with D possibly being TRBD1 (6 bases). Trimming took off 2 bases at V and 3 bases at J, with 14 bases between the two ends. CDR1 SGHVS and CDR2 FNYEAQ come from the germline V gene. CDR3 size: 15 residues. The CDR3 here is CASSLNDRMNYEQYF. As DNA, the CDR3 is TGTGCCAGCAGCTTAAACGACAGGATGAACTACGAGCAGTACTTC.

About this clone: The sample carries other DNA sequences with the same CDR3. The rearrangement links TRBV27 to TRBJ1-1; D call uncertain. Germline V gene sequence: CDR1 MNHEY, CDR2 SMNVEV (reference sequence). V was trimmed by 2 bases and J by 4 bases, leaving 8 bases between them. CDR3 length: 13 amino acids. The CDR3 sequence is CASSLGPLTEAFF. The DNA of the CDR3 is TGTGCCAGCAGTTTAGGCCCCCTCACTGAAGCTTTCTTT.

The chain carries TRBV7-9 and TRBJ2-7; a possible D gene is TRBD2 (5 bases). The V and J ends lost 5 bases and 5 bases respectively, with 16 bases between them. From germline, CDR1 is SEHNR and CDR2 FQNEAQ (reference sequence). The CDR3 consists of 14 residues. CDR3 in amino acids: CASSPVATEHEQYF. The CDR3 nucleotides are TGTGCCAGCAGCCCTGTAGCGACCGAACACGAGCAGTACTTC.

The rearrangement joins TRBV9 to TRBJ2-2; a weak D match, TRBD2 (6 bases). V was shortened by 2 bases and J by 2 bases, with 10 bases between the two germline ends. Germline CDR1 reads SGDLS; CDR2 reads YYNGEE. This CDR3 has 15 amino acids. The CDR3 is CASSVTGENTGELFF. The CDR3 DNA reads TGTGCCAGCAGCGTCACGGGGGAAAACACCGGGGAGCTGTTTTTT. Variable domain in full (rest from reference TRBV9 and TRBJ2-2): DSGVTQTPKHLITATGQRVTLRCSPRSGDLSVYWYQQSLDQGLQFLIQYYNGEERAKGNILERFSAQQFPDLHSELNLSSLELGDSALYFCASSVTGENTGELFFGEGSRLTVL.

V and J are TRBV30 and TRBJ1-3; 7 nucleotides align to TRBD1. The V segment lost 2 bases and the J segment 1 base; nucleotides outside the gene matches: 8. The CDR3 loop spans 16 amino acids. Germline V gene sequence: CDR1 GTSNPN, CDR2 SVGIG (reference sequence). CDR3 in amino acids: CAWSKIPTGSGNTIYF. In DNA form, the CDR3 reads TGTGCCTGGAGTAAAATCCCGACAGGGTCTGGAAACACCATATATTTT.

The chain carries TRBV29-1 and TRBJ2-5; the D is unclear. The V and J ends lost 0 bases and 5 bases respectively, with 16 bases between them. The CDR3 length is 15 residues. Looked up from germline, CDR1 is SQVTM and CDR2 is ANQGSEA. The CDR3 loop is CSVEDPSEQGETQYF. In nucleotides, the CDR3 is TGCAGCGTTGAAGACCCGTCCGAACAAGGGGAGACCCAGTACTTC.

The chain joins TRBV9 to TRBJ2-3, with a weak D call TRBD2 (5 bases). The CDR3 runs 16 residues. The germline V gene encodes CDR1 SGDLS and CDR2 YYNGEE. V was clipped by 6 bases and J by 0 bases, with 17 bases between them. This CDR3 is CASNGGQDGSTDTQYF. In nucleotides, the CDR3 is TGTGCCAGCAACGGAGGTCAGGATGGTAGCACAGATACGCAGTATTTT.

The gene calls are TRBV9 and TRBJ1-1, with unresolved D. V was trimmed by 0 bases and J by 0 bases, leaving 9 bases between them. CDR3 length equals 15 residues. Germline V gene sequence: CDR1 SGDLS, CDR2 YYNGEE. The CDR3 DNA reads as TGTGCCAGCAGCGTAGCTGAGGGATTGAACACTGAAGCTTTCTTT. This sequence encodes CASSVAEGLNTEAFF.

The chain joins TRBV7-9 to TRBJ2-5, with D uncertain. This CDR3 is built from 11 residues. The germline CDR1 and CDR2 sequences are SEHNR and FQNEAQ (reference sequence). The V and J ends lost 6 bases and 2 bases respectively, with 4 bases between them. The CDR3 nucleotides read TGTGCCAGCAGAACGCAAGAGACCCAGTACTTC. This translates into CASRTQETQYF.

The V and J genes are TRBV9 and TRBJ2-3, with 8 bases that match TRBD2. The CDR3 extends over 14 amino acids. Trimming cost V 1 base and J 4 bases; bases outside gene matches: 2. CDR1 SGDLS and CDR2 YYNGEE come from the germline V gene. The CDR3 spells CASSVSGRSDTQYF. In DNA form, the CDR3 reads TGTGCCAGCAGCGTAAGCGGGAGATCAGATACGCAGTATTTT.

This clone was recorded only once. This sequence joins TRBV27 and TRBJ2-5; D is unclear. Germline values: CDR1 MNHEY, CDR2 SMNVEV (reference sequence). The CDR3 sequence is 14 residues long. The V and J ends lost 3 bases and 3 bases respectively, with 11 bases between them. The CDR3 loop is CASSLGYNEETQYF. The CDR3 region has the DNA TGTGCCAGCAGTTTGGGCTACAATGAAGAGACCCAGTACTTC.

Points on this clone: The sample carries other DNA sequences with the same CDR3. The rearrangement uses TRBV9 and TRBJ2-7; 8 nucleotides agree with TRBD1. The germline V gene has CDR1 SGDLS and CDR2 YYNGEE. There are 14 residues in the CDR3. Trimming removed 4 bases from V and 3 bases from J; junction bases left unmatched: 6. CDR3 sequence: CASSPIGTGYEQYF. Here the CDR3 DNA reads TGTGCCAGCAGCCCCATCGGGACAGGCTACGAGCAGTACTTC. The variable domain in full, with the rest retrieved from reference TRBV9 and TRBJ2-7, is DSGVTQTPKHLITATGQRVTLRCSPRSGDLSVYWYQQSLDQGLQFLIQYYNGEERAKGNILERFSAQQFPDLHSELNLSSLELGDSALYFCASSPIGTGYEQYFGPGTRLTVT.

The gene calls are TRBV6-5 and TRBJ2-7; D is possibly TRBD2 (6 bases). V shed 10 bases and J shed 5 bases, with 18 bases lying between them. Per germline, CDR1 MNHEY and CDR2 SVGAGI. This CDR3 has 13 residues. The DNA for the CDR3 is TGTGCCACCGCGCTGGGGCGGGATAACGAGCAGTACTTC. This translates into CATALGRDNEQYF.